This TCR beta chain was profiled in a study of cytotoxic CD8 clonotypes in ibrutinib-treated CLL. Study-wide background: Following treatment for a median about 13 months, range 6 to 36, response samples were then taken.

Worth noting for this clone: The antigen is undetermined.

Produced via immunoSEQ multiplex PCR; TCRdb's table is partial and in-frame only. The sample shows 250,000 to 350,000 clones, 60% to 80% of them seen only once. Germline assignment: CDR1 SGHRS and CDR2 YFSETQ. The germline V and J ends were trimmed by 4 bases and 3 bases, with 22 bases remaining between them. The length of the CDR3 is 17 residues. Study-level points and caveats: Public clonotypes were rare and shrank or held steady on treatment. Sustained-remission patients were sampled at one set of times and progressing patients at different ones.

The sequencing here drew on PBMCs, taken at disease progression, from a patient treated with ibrutinib. The source is a human donor with chronic lymphocytic leukemia. J is TRBJ1-2 and V is TRBV5-1; TRBD1 might be the D (6 bases). The CDR3 nucleotides read TGCGCCAGCAGCCTAACAGGGTCAAGGGGGACCTACTATGGCTACACCTTC. It is translated as CASSLTGSRGTYYGYTF.